This T cell receptor (beta chain) was recovered during a study of PD-1 blockade in classical Hodgkin lymphoma. Study-wide results and limits: When set against healthy donors, newly diagnosed patients were reported to show lower baseline TCR diversity. Whatever underlies the repertoire differences (possibly disease activity or prior therapy) remains undefined.

Trimming left V 4 bases short and J 3 bases short, with 13 bases between. Germline CDR1 is MGHRA and CDR2 is YSYEKL. The CDR3 length is 14 residues. The time point is: newly diagnosed, previously untreated cHL patient sample. Untreated, newly diagnosed classical Hodgkin lymphoma PBMCs were used for comparison. Clones were sequenced by immunoSEQ multiplex PCR, and TCRdb holds only the in-frame ones, with some missing. Altogether some 17,000 clones are present, approximately 92% being singletons, with the ten largest covering about 7.1%. This clone was counted a single time. Antigen unknown. This sequence originates from a human donor with classical Hodgkin lymphoma. The J gene is TRBJ2-7, the V gene TRBV4-1; D might be TRBD2 (6 bases). The specimen was peripheral blood mononuclear cells (PBMCs). CDR3 in amino acids: CASSRGVSDYEQYF. DNA for the CDR3: TGCGCCAGCAGCCGCGGGGTGTCTGACTACGAGCAGTACTTC.